This is a list of T cell receptor beta chains from one sample in a study of cytomegalovirus exposure and HLA in healthy donors. The assay was immunoSEQ multiplex PCR, and TCRdb's table has in-frame clones only and misses some. The sample shows 150,000 to 200,000 clones, roughly 90% of them seen only once. The specimen sequenced was PBMCs. The origin of the receptors is a woman aged 25 to 39 in good health and CMV-seronegative. Both conserved end residues are part of each CDR3. Each record gives: V gene, J gene, clone size, D gene, CDR3 DNA, CDR3 protein. A D gene is named only where the DNA matches it firmly. Part of the rows lack a size; the others show once, few, many or a class for expanded clones.

TRBV6-5	TRBJ1-1	NA	NA	TGTGCCAGCAGTTACTCGGGCAGGGGGAACACTGAAGCTTTCTTT	CASSYSGRGNTEAFF
TRBV28	TRBJ1-4	once	TRBD1	TGTGCCAGCAGTATCCCCTCCGGGACAGGGGATGGAAAACTGTTTTTT	CASSIPSGTGDGKLFF
TRBV6-1	TRBJ1-5	NA	NA	TGTGCCAGCAGTGAAGCGCCCCACCCGGGTCAAAGCGGCAATCAGCCCCAGCATTTT	CASSEAPHPGQSGNQPQHF
TRBV9	TRBJ2-7	NA	TRBD1	TGTGCCAGCAGCCCCTCAGGGGGCGCGTCCTACGAGCAGTACTTC	CASSPSGGASYEQYF
TRBV29-1	TRBJ2-1	NA	TRBD2	TGCAGCTTCTCTAGCGGGGGGGCTGGCAATGAGCAGTTCTTC	CSFSSGGAGNEQFF
TRBV19	TRBJ1-1	NA	NA	TGTGCCAGTACGACGAGGCTGAACACTGAAGCTTTCTTT	CASTTRLNTEAFF
TRBV7-2	TRBJ2-1	NA	NA	TGTGCCAGCAGCCTTAGCGGAGCCGGGAACAATGAGCAGTTCTTC	CASSLSGAGNNEQFF
TRBV11-2	TRBJ2-1	NA	NA	TGTGCCAGCAGCTTCCTCCGGGGGCGGGGGGAGCAGTTCTTC	CASSFLRGRGEQFF
TRBV7-9	TRBJ1-5	once	NA	TGTGCCAGCAGCTTAGGGATTTACCAGCCCCAGCATTTT	CASSLGIYQPQHF
TRBV4-3	TRBJ2-7	NA	NA	TGCGCCAGCAGCGTAGGGCCCCGTAGCTACGAGCAGTACTTC	CASSVGPRSYEQYF
TRBV2	TRBJ1-5	few	NA	TGTGCCAGCAAATCAGCTTGGGATCAGCCCCAGCATTTT	CASKSAWDQPQHF
TRBV4-1	TRBJ1-1	once	NA	TGCGCCAGCAGCCAAGATCCCAGGGGTTGGACTGAAGCTTTCTTT	CASSQDPRGWTEAFF
TRBV27	TRBJ2-5	NA	NA	TGTGCCAGCAGTTCAGAGGGACTCGCGGAGACCCAGTACTTC	CASSSEGLAETQYF
TRBV13	TRBJ2-5	NA	NA	TGTGCCAGCAGCTTATCGCCGGATGAGACCCAGTACTTC	CASSLSPDETQYF
TRBV25-1	TRBJ2-7	NA	NA	TGTGCCAGCAGTGAATCTATGGGGCGCGGGACGAACGAGCAGTACTTC	CASSESMGRGTNEQYF
TRBV19	TRBJ2-1	NA	TRBD1	TGTGCCAGTAGTTGGACAGGGGATGGCAATGAGCAGTTCTTC	CASSWTGDGNEQFF
TRBV27	TRBJ2-7	NA	NA	TGTGCCAGCAGTTTAAACGCGGAAGCCACCTACGAGCAGTACTTC	CASSLNAEATYEQYF
TRBV4-2	TRBJ1-1	NA	NA	TGTGCCAGCAGCCCTTTCCCCAGCCCATTTACAACTGAAGCTTTCTTT	CASSPFPSPFTTEAFF
TRBV7-6	TRBJ1-2	NA	TRBD1	TGTGCCAGCAGCACGGGACAGGCCTATGGCTACACCTTC	CASSTGQAYGYTF
TRBV30	TRBJ1-5	NA	NA	TGTGCCTGGAACTACAGGGAGCACCAGCCCCAGCATTTT	CAWNYREHQPQHF
TRBV15	TRBJ1-5	few	NA	TGTGCCACCAGCAGAGATGAGCAGCCCCAGCATTTT	CATSRDEQPQHF
TRBV7-7	TRBJ1-1	NA	NA	TGTGCTAGCAGCTTATCGGTGAACACTGAAGCTTTCTTT	CASSLSVNTEAFF
TRBV29-1	TRBJ2-1	NA	NA	TGCAGCGCCGCACAGGGAGGTACCTACAATGAGCAGTTCTTC	CSAAQGGTYNEQFF
TRBV5-1	TRBJ2-1	NA	NA	TGCGCCAGCAGCTTGTACCTCGACAATGAGCAGTTCTTC	CASSLYLDNEQFF
TRBV4-1	TRBJ2-7	NA	TRBD2	TGCGCCAGCAGCCGAGAAGCGGGAGGGAACGAGCAGTACTTC	CASSREAGGNEQYF
TRBV2	TRBJ2-5	NA	TRBD1	TGTGCCAGCAGTGGCGACAGGGGGAGAGGGGAGACCCAGTACTTC	CASSGDRGRGETQYF
TRBV15	TRBJ1-1	NA	TRBD1	TGTGCCACCAGAATTCCGGGACAGCGCACTGAAGCTTTCTTT	CATRIPGQRTEAFF
TRBV4-1	TRBJ2-6	NA	TRBD1	TGCGCCAGCAGCCAAGAAGGTCCCGGGACAGGGGGTTCTGGGGCCAACGTCCTGACTTTC	CASSQEGPGTGGSGANVLTF
TRBV7-7	TRBJ2-2	NA	TRBD1	TGTGCCAGCAGTCCAACCGGGACAGGGCCGACCGGGGAGCTGTTTTTT	CASSPTGTGPTGELFF
TRBV27	TRBJ1-3	NA	NA	TGTGCCAGCAGTTTTGGATACGGAAACACCATATATTTT	CASSFGYGNTIYF
TRBV18	TRBJ2-7	few	TRBD1	TGTGCCAGCTCCCCCGGGACAGGGGGCGCGCAGTACTTC	CASSPGTGGAQYF
TRBV5-5	TRBJ2-2	NA	NA	TGTGCCAGCAGCTTGCAGGGAGATCACGGGGAGCTGTTTTTT	CASSLQGDHGELFF
TRBV6-5	TRBJ1-2	NA	NA	TGTGCCAGCAGTACGGGGGACTATGGCTACACCTTC	CASSTGDYGYTF
TRBV11-3	TRBJ2-7	NA	TRBD1	TGTGCCAGCAGCTCGGGACAGGACGAGCAGTACTTC	CASSSGQDEQYF
TRBV5-5	TRBJ2-7	NA	TRBD1	TGTGCCAGCAGCTTGGGACAGGGTGGAGAGCAGTACTTC	CASSLGQGGEQYF
TRBV6-6	TRBJ1-1	NA	NA	TGTGCCAGCAGTTCAGGGCGGTACACTGAAGCTTTCTTT	CASSSGRYTEAFF
TRBV7-9	TRBJ2-5	NA	TRBD2	TGTGCCAGCACCTTCGGGGTATTTTTACTAGCGGAACAAGAGACCCAGTACTTC	CASTFGVFLLAEQETQYF
TRBV4-3	TRBJ2-7	once	NA	TGCGCCAGCAGCCAAGGAGTTGGAATCTTCTACGAGCAGTACTTC	CASSQGVGIFYEQYF
TRBV21-1	TRBJ1-2	once	NA	TGTGCCAGCAGCTCGAAGAACAGGGCGATGGTCTATGGCTACACCTTC	CASSSKNRAMVYGYTF
TRBV25-1	TRBJ2-7	NA	NA	TGTGCCAGCAGTGGCCCAGGGTCCTACGAGCAGTACTTC	CASSGPGSYEQYF
TRBV5-8	TRBJ2-1	NA	TRBD2	TGTGCCAGCAGCTTTTTTGCGGGAGGGCCTATGGATGAGCAGTTCTTC	CASSFFAGGPMDEQFF
TRBV11-2	TRBJ2-2	NA	NA	TGTGCCAGCAGCTTGAGTGGAACAAACACCGGGGAGCTGTTTTTT	CASSLSGTNTGELFF
TRBV6-5	TRBJ2-5	NA	TRBD2	TGTGCCAGCAGTACGCCGAGCGGGGGGCAAGAGACCCAGTACTTC	CASSTPSGGQETQYF
TRBV7-9	TRBJ2-5	NA	NA	TGTGCCAGCAGCTTAGGCCGCAGCGAAGAGACCCAGTACTTC	CASSLGRSEETQYF
TRBV13	TRBJ1-2	NA	TRBD1	TGTGCCAGCAGCGAAAACCGGGACAGGGGTTCGGGCTATGGCTACACCTTC	CASSENRDRGSGYGYTF
TRBV19	TRBJ2-7	NA	TRBD1	TGTGCCAGTAGTCCGCGGACAGGCAATACTCCTTACGAGCAGTACTTC	CASSPRTGNTPYEQYF
TRBV5-4	TRBJ1-1	NA	NA	TGTGCCAGCAGCTTTCTTCCGGGGGTGGAAGCTTTCTTT	CASSFLPGVEAFF
TRBV27	TRBJ2-7	NA	NA	TGTGCCAGCAACTCGGGGGCGCTCTCCCCAGTATACGAGCAGTACTTC	CASNSGALSPVYEQYF
TRBV4-2	TRBJ2-1	NA	TRBD2	TGTGCCAGCAGCCACCCAACGGGGGGCGAGCGGGGGCTTTTCAATGAGCAGTTCTTC	CASSHPTGGERGLFNEQFF